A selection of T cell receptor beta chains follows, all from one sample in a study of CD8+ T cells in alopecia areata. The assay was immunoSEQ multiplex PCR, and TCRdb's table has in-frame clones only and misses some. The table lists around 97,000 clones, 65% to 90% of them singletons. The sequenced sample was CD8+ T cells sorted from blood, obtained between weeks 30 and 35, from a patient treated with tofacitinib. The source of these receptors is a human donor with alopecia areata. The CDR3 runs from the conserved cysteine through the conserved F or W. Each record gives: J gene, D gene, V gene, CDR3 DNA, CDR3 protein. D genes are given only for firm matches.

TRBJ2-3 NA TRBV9 TGTGCCAGCAGCGTAGCAACTAGCACAGATACGCAGTATTTT CASSVATSTDTQYF
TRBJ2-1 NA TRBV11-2 TGTGCCAGCAGGCTCGGGGGTGAGCAGTTCTTC CASRLGGEQFF
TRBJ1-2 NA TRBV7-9 TGTGCCAGCAGCTTAGGAGCCCACGGTAATGGCTACACCTTC CASSLGAHGNGYTF
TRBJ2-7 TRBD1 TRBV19 TGTGCCAGTAGTCCCGGACAGGCCTACGAGCAGTACTTC CASSPGQAYEQYF
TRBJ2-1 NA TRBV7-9 TGTGCCAGCAGCTTTGGTTTAAAGCAGTTCTTC CASSFGLKQFF
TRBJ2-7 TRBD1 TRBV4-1 TGCGCCAGCAGCGGGACAGGGGGCGAGCAGTACTTC CASSGTGGEQYF
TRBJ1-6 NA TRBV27 TGTGCCAGCAGTTTATTCAGGGCCGGCCCAAATTCACCCCTCCACTTT CASSLFRAGPNSPLHF
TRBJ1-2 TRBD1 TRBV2 TGTGCCAGCAGTCAACCGGGACAGGGCTATAACTATGGCTACACCTTC CASSQPGQGYNYGYTF
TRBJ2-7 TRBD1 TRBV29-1 TGCAGCGCCCGACAGGGCTCCTACGAGCAGTACTTC CSARQGSYEQYF
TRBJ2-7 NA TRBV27 TGTGCCAGCAGCGGCGGGACGTCCTACGAGCAGTACTTC CASSGGTSYEQYF
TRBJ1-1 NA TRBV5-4 TGTGCCAGCAGCTTCCTGGGGCAAACTGAAGCTTTCTTT CASSFLGQTEAFF
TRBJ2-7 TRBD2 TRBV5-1 TGCGCCAGCAGCTTGACCACCGGACTAGCTTGGGGCGAGCAGTACTTC CASSLTTGLAWGEQYF